The rows below give T cell receptor beta chains drawn from one sample of a study of control samples from healthy donors and cancer patients. The protocol was immunoSEQ multiplex PCR, while the TCRdb copy is restricted to in-frame clones and leaves out a portion. Of under 200,000 clones listed, 90% to 95% were seen once; the top ten hold 1.5%. The sequenced sample consisted of blood. The receptors here all came from a woman aged 25 to 45 in good health. The CDR3 runs from the conserved cysteine through the conserved F or W. The D gene is left open where the match is weak. Clone size, where shown, is once, few, many, or a class for clones that have expanded.

d_gene,j_gene,abundance,v_gene,CDR3aa,CDR3nt
TRBD1,TRBJ2-3,once,TRBV19,CASSKTTGGADTQYF,TGTGCCAGTAGTAAAACGACAGGGGGCGCAGATACGCAGTATTTT
NA,TRBJ2-1,NA,TRBV7-2,CASSLGLVNEQFF,TGTGCCAGCAGCTTAGGACTAGTTAATGAGCAGTTCTTC
NA,TRBJ1-5,once,TRBV2,CASSRDSNQPQHF,TGTGCCAGCAGTCGGGACAGCAATCAGCCCCAGCATTTT
NA,TRBJ1-4,NA,TRBV15,CATSSGTAVLRATNEKLFF,TGTGCCACCAGCAGTGGGACGGCCGTCCTTCGTGCAACTAATGAAAAACTGTTTTTT
TRBD1,TRBJ2-2,NA,TRBV5-6,CASSLGTGSTGELFF,TGTGCCAGCAGCTTGGGGACAGGTTCGACGGGGGAGCTGTTTTTT
TRBD2,TRBJ2-5,NA,TRBV5-1,CASSPSTSGGKETQYF,TGCGCCAGCAGCCCGAGCACTAGCGGGGGGAAAGAGACCCAGTACTTC
TRBD2,TRBJ2-1,once,TRBV7-9,CASSTTSGGADEQFF,TGTGCCAGCAGCACTACTAGCGGGGGGGCCGATGAGCAGTTCTTC
NA,TRBJ1-2,NA,TRBV18,CASSPARANYGYTF,TGTGCCAGCTCACCGGCCAGGGCTAACTATGGCTACACCTTC
TRBD1,TRBJ2-1,NA,TRBV9,CASSVTGGGNEQFF,TGTGCCAGCAGCGTAACAGGGGGCGGGAATGAGCAGTTCTTC
TRBD1,TRBJ2-7,NA,TRBV6-2/TRBV6-3,CASSYPGQGHEQYF,TGTGCCAGCAGTTACCCGGGACAGGGCCACGAGCAGTACTTC
NA,TRBJ1-1,few,TRBV15,CATSRERFDAEAFF,TGTGCCACCAGCAGAGAACGGTTCGATGCTGAAGCTTTCTTT
NA,TRBJ2-1,NA,TRBV3-1/TRBV3-2,CASSDTGYDSYNEQFF,TGTGCCAGCAGCGATACAGGGTACGACTCCTACAATGAGCAGTTCTTC
TRBD1,TRBJ2-3,NA,TRBV7-3,CASSLMGRGREDTQYF,TGTGCCAGCAGCTTAATGGGCAGGGGGCGAGAAGATACGCAGTATTTT
NA,TRBJ2-2,NA,TRBV2,CASSEQGTGELFF,TGTGCCAGCAGTGAACAGGGAACCGGGGAGCTGTTTTTT
TRBD1,TRBJ2-7,NA,TRBV28,CASSLPGTGSHEQYF,TGTGCCAGCAGTTTGCCCGGGACAGGGTCGCACGAGCAGTACTTC
TRBD1,TRBJ2-5,NA,TRBV3-1/TRBV3-2,CASSRTGPETQYF,TGTGCCAGCAGCCGGACAGGTCCAGAGACCCAGTACTTC
NA,TRBJ2-1,once,TRBV28,CASSRRLGASEYNEQFF,TGTGCCAGCAGTCGCCGACTAGGGGCGTCCGAATACAATGAGCAGTTCTTC
TRBD1,TRBJ1-1,NA,TRBV4-2,CASSHDTGGGNTEAFF,TGTGCCAGCAGCCACGACACAGGGGGCGGGAACACTGAAGCTTTCTTT
TRBD2,TRBJ2-1,NA,TRBV11-3,CASSFRSGGHYNEQFF,TGTGCCAGCAGCTTTCGTAGCGGGGGCCACTACAATGAGCAGTTCTTC
TRBD2,TRBJ2-3,few,TRBV7-9,CASSARLAGVTDTQYF,TGTGCCAGCAGCGCTCGACTAGCGGGAGTGACAGATACGCAGTATTTT
NA,TRBJ1-6,NA,TRBV5-3,CARSLPGPNNSPLHF,TGTGCCAGAAGCTTGCCGGGACCGAATAATTCACCCCTCCACTTT
TRBD2,TRBJ2-2,NA,TRBV6-2/TRBV6-3,CASSPWTSGDTGELFF,TGTGCCAGCAGTCCGTGGACTAGCGGGGACACCGGGGAGCTGTTTTTT
NA,TRBJ1-5,NA,TRBV28,CASSPHRWGLSNQPQHF,TGTGCCAGCAGTCCCCACCGTTGGGGGCTTAGCAATCAGCCCCAGCATTTT
NA,TRBJ2-7,NA,TRBV5-5,CASSLEGRGFYEQYF,TGTGCCAGCAGCTTGGAGGGCCGGGGGTTCTACGAGCAGTACTTC
NA,TRBJ1-1,NA,TRBV6-6,CASRGRMNTEAFF,TGTGCCAGCAGGGGACGGATGAACACTGAAGCTTTCTTT
TRBD1,TRBJ1-4,NA,TRBV2,CASSGGGQGGEKLFF,TGTGCCAGCAGTGGGGGCGGACAGGGAGGTGAAAAACTGTTTTTT
TRBD1,TRBJ1-2,NA,TRBV9,CASSSGTGDGYTF,TGTGCCAGCAGCTCCGGGACAGGGGATGGCTACACCTTC
NA,TRBJ1-5,NA,TRBV7-9,CASSLESNQPQHF,TGTGCCAGCAGCTTGGAGTCTAATCAGCCCCAGCATTTT
NA,TRBJ2-7,NA,TRBV6-5,CASSYSIAYEQYF,TGTGCCAGCAGTTACTCGATCGCCTACGAGCAGTACTTC
NA,TRBJ1-6,NA,TRBV7-9,CASSYDSGNSPLHF,TGTGCCAGCAGCTACGACAGCGGGAATTCACCCCTCCACTTT
TRBD1,TRBJ1-4,NA,TRBV18,CASSPDRGEKLFF,TGTGCCAGCTCCCCGGACAGGGGTGAAAAACTGTTTTTT
TRBD2,TRBJ2-7,NA,TRBV20-1,CSARGGYEQYF,TGCAGTGCTAGGGGGGGGTACGAGCAGTACTTC
TRBD1,TRBJ2-5,NA,TRBV18,CASSPTGEQETQYF,TGTGCCAGCTCACCGACAGGGGAGCAAGAGACCCAGTACTTC
TRBD1,TRBJ1-2,NA,TRBV28,CASSLYRDRGGYTF,TGTGCCAGCAGTTTATACCGGGACAGGGGTGGCTACACCTTC
TRBD1,TRBJ2-1,NA,TRBV13,CASSPRDRVSTEQFF,TGTGCCAGCAGCCCCCGGGACAGGGTTTCCACTGAGCAGTTCTTC
TRBD2,TRBJ2-5,NA,TRBV6-5,CASSYQRAGGGETQYF,TGTGCCAGCAGTTACCAAAGAGCGGGAGGGGGGGAGACCCAGTACTTC
NA,TRBJ1-2,few,TRBV2,CASSEQGVGYGYTF,TGTGCCAGCAGTGAACAAGGGGTGGGCTATGGCTACACCTTC
TRBD1,TRBJ1-1,NA,TRBV7-2,CASSPHRGLFEAFF,TGTGCCAGCAGCCCCCACAGGGGGCTATTTGAAGCTTTCTTT
NA,TRBJ2-2,NA,TRBV12-5,CASAGGLAGELFF,TGTGCTAGTGCCGGAGGGCTTGCCGGGGAGCTGTTTTTT
TRBD1,TRBJ2-1,NA,TRBV24-1,CATSDAGTGYHEQFF,TGTGCCACCAGTGATGCCGGGACAGGGTACCATGAGCAGTTCTTC
NA,TRBJ2-5,NA,TRBV12-3/TRBV12-4,CASSLIGGETQYF,TGTGCCAGCAGTTTAATAGGGGGTGAGACCCAGTACTTC
TRBD1,TRBJ2-3,NA,TRBV9,CASRAGTASTDTQYF,TGTGCCAGCAGAGCTGGGACAGCTAGCACAGATACGCAGTATTTT
NA,TRBJ1-5,once,TRBV3-1/TRBV3-2,CASSQGGIEPQHF,TGTGCCAGCAGCCAAGGGGGGATCGAGCCCCAGCATTTT
TRBD1,TRBJ1-2,NA,TRBV7-9,CASSPGTGIGYGYTF,TGTGCCAGCAGCCCCGGGACAGGGATTGGATATGGCTACACCTTC
NA,TRBJ1-5,NA,TRBV19,CASGDNSNQPQHF,TGTGCCAGTGGGGACAATAGCAATCAGCCCCAGCATTTT
TRBD1,TRBJ1-1,NA,TRBV5-4,CASSLGQGGNTEAFF,TGTGCCAGCAGCTTGGGACAGGGTGGGAACACTGAAGCTTTCTTT
NA,TRBJ2-7,once,TRBV6-5,CASSYSMEGFEQYF,TGTGCCAGCAGTTACTCGATGGAGGGGTTTGAGCAGTACTTC
TRBD2,TRBJ2-4,NA,TRBV2,CASSGRLADIAKNIQYF,TGTGCCAGCAGTGGGAGACTAGCGGATATAGCCAAAAACATTCAGTACTTC
NA,TRBJ2-5,NA,TRBV11-2,CASSLGSTSIRETQYF,TGTGCCAGCAGCTTAGGCTCCACTAGCATTAGGGAGACCCAGTACTTC
NA,TRBJ2-7,NA,TRBV30,CAWSKNRDYEQYF,TGTGCCTGGAGTAAGAACAGGGACTACGAGCAGTACTTC
NA,TRBJ2-3,NA,TRBV5-1,CASSLVVATSTDTQYF,TGCGCCAGCAGCTTGGTCGTAGCGACTAGCACAGATACGCAGTATTTT
TRBD2,TRBJ2-1,once,TRBV7-9,CASSLGALAGNNEQFF,TGTGCCAGCAGCTTAGGCGCGCTAGCGGGGAACAATGAGCAGTTCTTC
TRBD1,TRBJ1-2,NA,TRBV5-1,CASSSGQGPYGYTF,TGCGCCAGCAGCTCCGGACAGGGCCCCTATGGCTACACCTTC
NA,TRBJ2-7,NA,TRBV30,CAWSVQSRQYF,TGTGCCTGGAGTGTGCAGTCGAGGCAGTACTTC
NA,TRBJ2-3,once,TRBV24-1,CATSARARDTQYF,TGTGCCACCAGTGCTCGGGCCCGAGATACGCAGTATTTT